Here is one TCR beta chain with its context. This sample was included in a study of control samples from healthy donors and cancer patients. The method was immunoSEQ multiplex PCR; TCRdb's version includes in-frame clones alone and lacks a portion of them. The table records 95,000 to 100,000 clones, around 89% of them present only once. In germline, CDR1 is SGHRS, CDR2 YFSETQ. Germline trimming cut 2 bases from V and 6 bases from J; bases unmatched to any gene: 8. The CDR3 is 14 residues long. This TCR was recovered from a man between 25 and 39 years old in good health. Sequencing was performed on blood. The chain recombines TRBV5-1 with TRBJ2-7; TRBD2 aligns across 7 bases. CDR3 bases: TGCGCCAGCAGCTTTGAGGGAGGGCTTCTCGAGCAGTACTTC. It encodes CASSFEGGLLEQYF.